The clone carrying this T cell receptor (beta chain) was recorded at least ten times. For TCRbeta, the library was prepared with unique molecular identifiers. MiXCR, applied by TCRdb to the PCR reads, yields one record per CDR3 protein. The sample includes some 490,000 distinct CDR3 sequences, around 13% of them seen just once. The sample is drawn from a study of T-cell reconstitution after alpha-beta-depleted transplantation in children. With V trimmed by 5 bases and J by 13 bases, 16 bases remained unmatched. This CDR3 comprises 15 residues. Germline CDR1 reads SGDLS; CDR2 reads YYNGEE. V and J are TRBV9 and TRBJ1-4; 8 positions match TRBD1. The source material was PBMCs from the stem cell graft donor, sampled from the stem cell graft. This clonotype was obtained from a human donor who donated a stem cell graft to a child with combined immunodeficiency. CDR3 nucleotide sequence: TGTGCCAGCAGTGTTACCGGACAGGGCCTAAAGGGACTGTTTTTT. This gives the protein CASSVTGQGLKGLFF.